This T cell receptor beta chain was captured in a study of graft-versus-host responses after intestinal transplantation. Study details: Transplants were multivisceral, liver-intestinal, or isolated intestinal. After anti-thymocyte globulin induction, recipients took tacrolimus and steroids for around three years.

This clone has just one count. Its antigen is still unknown. Per germline, CDR1 MGHRA and CDR2 YSYEKL. V lost 4 bases to trimming and J lost 7 bases; unmatched junction nucleotides: 6. CDR3 length: 16 residues. Assay used: immunoSEQ multiplex PCR; TCRdb lists only in-frame clones, some missing. The sample lists about 97,000 clones; 91% were seen once. The chain uses TRBV4-1 and TRBJ2-1; 14 bases are shared with TRBD2. Source: unstimulated CD4+ T cells sorted from spleen or lymph node cells, taken before transplant. This clonotype was sampled from a human donor who was the organ donor for an intestinal transplant. The CDR3 is CASSPPGLAGGNEQFF. CDR3 bases: TGCGCCAGCAGCCCCCCTGGACTAGCGGGGGGAAATGAGCAGTTCTTC.